This T cell receptor beta chain was retrieved from a study of T-cell reconstitution after alpha-beta-depleted transplantation in children. Notes on the study in general: There were reportedly several hundred expanded graft clones from which alpha-beta T cells came about two months after transplant. Some patients' high day-60 TCRbeta diversity was traced to surviving recipient T cells and thymic progenitors.

This clonotype was picked up many times. What it binds is unknown. Preparation of the TCRbeta library involved a method that used unique molecular identifiers. TCRdb ran MiXCR on the PCR reads and lists one entry per CDR3 protein. The sample records approximately 150,000 distinct CDR3 sequences, around 9% being singletons. Source: PBMCs, mostly from graft donor cells, taken 180 days after TCRalphabeta/CD19-depleted stem cell transplant. The receptor comes from a female patient aged 2 to 10 who had a stem cell transplant for congenital amegakaryocytic thrombocytopenia, so the T cells may come from the graft donor.

The CDR3 loop reads CASSRDGGHDTQYF. Written as DNA, the CDR3 is TGTGCCAGCAGCCGGGATGGAGGCCACGATACGCAGTATTTT. The chain couples TRBV7-9 to TRBJ2-3; possible D gene TRBD2, 5 bases. Between the trimmed V and J ends, which lost 5 bases and 6 bases, there was a span of 15 bases. CDR3 size: 14 residues. The germline V gene encodes CDR1 SEHNR and CDR2 FQNEAQ (reference sequence).